Below are 7 T cell receptor beta chains sequenced from a single sample in a study of cytomegalovirus exposure and HLA in healthy donors (dated by TCRdb to between 2016 and 2019). Libraries were prepared through the immunoSEQ multiplex PCR assay. For the multiplex PCR, a mixture combining 60 forward primers for TCR Vbeta segments and 13 reverse primers for TCR Jbeta segments was used. This is the immuneACCESS table as TCRdb keeps it, with only in-frame sequences that have V and J called. A part of the clones is gone; compared with another copy, unresolved V genes explain less than half, and the rest is unexplained. The sample has over 150,000 clones on record, over 75% of them singletons. The ten top clones hold 1.5% to 2% of the sample. The sequenced sample consisted of PBMCs. These receptors came from a woman under 30 in good health and CMV-seronegative.

The chain couples TRBV2 to TRBJ1-5, with a weak D call TRBD1 (6 bases). The CDR3 extends over 15 amino acids. Trimming took 9 bases from V and 1 from J, leaving 16 bases between them. Looked up from germline, CDR1 is SNHLY and CDR2 is FYNNEI. CDR3 region: CASSIEQGSNQPQHF. Here the CDR3 DNA reads TGTGCCAGTTCGATAGAACAGGGCAGCAATCAGCCCCAGCATTTT.

A word on this clone: Relative to the germline gene, one junction end is altered; a read error may explain this. CDR3 sequence: CASGLVGGESYEQYF. For the CDR3, the DNA is TGTGCCAGCGGCTTAGTAGGAGGGGAGTCCTACGAGCAGTACTTC. This chain uses TRBV7-8 with TRBJ2-7; a weak D match, TRBD2 (6 bases). Germline V gene sequence: CDR1 SGHVS, CDR2 FQNEAQ. This CDR3 is built from 15 residues.

Concerning this clone itself: The junction departs from the called germline gene at one end, perhaps through a read error. The chain links TRBV4-1 to TRBJ1-4; 7 bases are shared with TRBD1. This CDR3 comprises 13 residues. Per germline, CDR1 MGHRA and CDR2 YSYEKL. CDR3 bases: TGCGCCAGCAACCAACAGGGGTATGAAAAACTGTTTTTT. Encoded protein: CASNQQGYEKLFF.

Remarks on this clone: The missing conserved phenylalanine or tryptophan at the end of this CDR3 makes a read error likely. The V call is TRBV6-1, the J call TRBJ1-6; D is ambiguous. The germline V and J ends were trimmed by 2 bases and 10 bases, with 3 bases remaining between them. The CDR3 sequence is 11 residues long. Germline-derived CDR1 and CDR2 are MNHNS and SASEGT. CDR3 DNA sequence: TGTGCCAGCAGTGAATACTCACCCCTCCACTCT. Translation: CASSEYSPLHS.

The chain employs TRBV7-9 and TRBJ2-2; 9 nucleotides agree with TRBD1. CDR1 is SEHNR, CDR2 FQNEAQ, per germline (reference sequence). V was pared by 5 bases and J by 0 bases, with 7 bases of the junction left unmatched. This CDR3 has 17 amino acids. CDR3 nucleotide sequence: TGTGCCAGCAGCGCCCGACAGGGGGTCGCGAACACCGGGGAGCTGTTTTTT. Translation gives CASSARQGVANTGELFF.

The chain combines TRBV23-1 with TRBJ1-2, with D maybe TRBD1 (6 bases). TRBV23-1 is recorded as an ORF, its role being uncertain. The germline V and J ends were trimmed by 7 bases and 4 bases, with 10 bases remaining between them. CDR3 length equals 12 residues. CDR3 region: CASMGRGYGYTF. The CDR3 DNA follows: TGCGCCAGCATGGGCAGGGGCTATGGCTACACCTTC.

The rearrangement joins TRBV10-3 to TRBJ2-7; maybe TRBD1 (5 bases). Germline loops: CDR1 ENHRY, CDR2 SYGVKD. Trimming took off 2 bases at V and 3 bases at J, with 11 bases between the two ends. The CDR3 runs 14 residues. CDR3 coding DNA: TGTGCCATCAGTGAGACCAGACAGATCTACGAGCAGTACTTC. Its translation: CAISETRQIYEQYF.